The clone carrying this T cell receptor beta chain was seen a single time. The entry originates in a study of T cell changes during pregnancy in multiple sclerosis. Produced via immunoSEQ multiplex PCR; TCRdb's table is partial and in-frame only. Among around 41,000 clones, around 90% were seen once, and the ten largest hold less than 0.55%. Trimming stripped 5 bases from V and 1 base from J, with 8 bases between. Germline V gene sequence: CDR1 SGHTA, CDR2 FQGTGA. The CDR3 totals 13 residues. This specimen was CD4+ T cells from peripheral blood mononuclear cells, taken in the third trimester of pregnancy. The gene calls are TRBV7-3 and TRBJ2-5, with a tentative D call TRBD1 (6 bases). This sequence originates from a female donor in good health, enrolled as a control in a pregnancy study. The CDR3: CASSVGAQETQYF. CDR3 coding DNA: TGTGCCAGCAGCGTGGGGGCCCAAGAGACCCAGTACTTC. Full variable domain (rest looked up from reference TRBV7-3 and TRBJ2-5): GAGVSQTPSNKVTEKGKYVELRCDPISGHTALYWYRQSLGQGPEFLIYFQGTGAADDSGLPNDRFFAVRPEGSVSTLKIQRTERGDSAVYLCASSVGAQETQYFGPGTRLLVL.